This T cell receptor beta chain was recorded in a study of molecular identifiers for immune sequencing clone quantification. TCRdb reprocessed the PCR reads via MiXCR and lists one record per CDR3 protein. The sample records 60,000 to 70,000 distinct CDR3 sequences, 15% to 20% being singletons. Germline-derived CDR1 and CDR2 are SGHVS and FNYEAQ. Deletions cut 1 base from V and 0 bases from J, with 23 bases between. This CDR3 has 20 residues. In its sample, this clonotype was seen many times. Sequencing input: naive CD8+ T cells from blood, with Jurkat cell RNA spiked in. Documented subset: FACS-sorted CD8+CD4-CCR7+CD45RA+ naive T cells. This sequence was found in a human donor in good health. Some libraries in this study had Jurkat cell RNA spiked in. This chain uses TRBV7-6 with TRBJ2-3; D gene uncertain. The CDR3, as DNA: TGTGCCAGCAGCTTAGTTATTTCCGGTGGAGCGAGTATCAGCACAGATACGCAGTATTTT. Protein product: CASSLVISGGASISTDTQYF. The whole variable domain, filled in from reference TRBV7-6 and TRBJ2-3, reads GAGVSQSPRYKVTKRGQDVALRCDPISGHVSLYWYRQALGQGPEFLTYFNYEAQQDKSGLPNDRFSAERPEGSISTLTIQRTEQRDSAMYRCASSLVISGGASISTDTQYFGPGTRLTVL.